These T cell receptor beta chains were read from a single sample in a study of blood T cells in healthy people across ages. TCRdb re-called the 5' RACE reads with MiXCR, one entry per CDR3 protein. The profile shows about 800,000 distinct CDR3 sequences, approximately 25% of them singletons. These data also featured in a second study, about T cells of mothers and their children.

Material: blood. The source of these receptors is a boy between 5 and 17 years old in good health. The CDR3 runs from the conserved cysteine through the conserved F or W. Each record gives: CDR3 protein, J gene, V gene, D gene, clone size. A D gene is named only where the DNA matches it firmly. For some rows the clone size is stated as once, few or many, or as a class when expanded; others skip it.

CDR3 protein: CASSLATLYTDTQYF
J gene: TRBJ2-3
V gene: TRBV7-6
D gene: -
clone size: few

CDR3 protein: CASTMTGGSYEQYF
J gene: TRBJ2-7
V gene: TRBV28
D gene: TRBD1
clone size: few

CDR3 protein: CASSQHRTGDSNQPQHF
J gene: TRBJ1-5
V gene: TRBV7-6
D gene: -
clone size: few

CDR3 protein: CASSLWAGLAENIQYF
J gene: TRBJ2-4
V gene: TRBV11-2
D gene: TRBD2
clone size: -

CDR3 protein: CSARVEGKDYGYTF
J gene: TRBJ1-2
V gene: TRBV20-1
D gene: -
clone size: -

CDR3 protein: CASSKGTVNNEQFF
J gene: TRBJ2-1
V gene: TRBV12-3/TRBV12-4
D gene: TRBD1
clone size: few

CDR3 protein: CASSGRHEQFF
J gene: TRBJ2-1
V gene: TRBV6-2/TRBV6-3
D gene: -
clone size: few

CDR3 protein: CASSPGYRVQETQYF
J gene: TRBJ2-5
V gene: TRBV12-3/TRBV12-4
D gene: -
clone size: -

CDR3 protein: CSVASPTGETQYF
J gene: TRBJ2-5
V gene: TRBV29-1
D gene: -
clone size: few

CDR3 protein: CSVERDDYEQYF
J gene: TRBJ2-7
V gene: TRBV29-1
D gene: -
clone size: -

CDR3 protein: CATSDQTGGDTQYF
J gene: TRBJ2-3
V gene: TRBV24-1
D gene: TRBD1
clone size: few

CDR3 protein: CSVENSYSYNEQFF
J gene: TRBJ2-1
V gene: TRBV29-1
D gene: -
clone size: once

CDR3 protein: CAISRGPQETQYF
J gene: TRBJ2-5
V gene: TRBV10-3
D gene: -
clone size: -

CDR3 protein: CASSRGSASNIQYF
J gene: TRBJ2-4
V gene: TRBV6-2/TRBV6-3
D gene: -
clone size: -

CDR3 protein: CASRGPNTDTQYF
J gene: TRBJ2-3
V gene: TRBV19
D gene: TRBD1
clone size: -

CDR3 protein: CASSLRRRTDTQYF
J gene: TRBJ2-3
V gene: TRBV7-2
D gene: -
clone size: -

CDR3 protein: CSARETRIF
J gene: TRBJ2-5
V gene: TRBV20-1
D gene: -
clone size: -

CDR3 protein: CASRALTAMNTEAFF
J gene: TRBJ1-1
V gene: TRBV6-6
D gene: -
clone size: -

CDR3 protein: CASSSSGITEAFF
J gene: TRBJ1-1
V gene: TRBV6-6
D gene: -
clone size: -

CDR3 protein: CSVARVTTGIYEQYF
J gene: -
V gene: TRBV29-1
D gene: TRBD1
clone size: few

CDR3 protein: CASSLVGEGDEQYF
J gene: TRBJ2-7
V gene: TRBV5-1
D gene: -
clone size: -

CDR3 protein: CASSESFVGQSSYEQYF
J gene: TRBJ2-7
V gene: TRBV6-1
D gene: -
clone size: few

CDR3 protein: CSGYRLGGCTF
J gene: TRBJ1-2
V gene: TRBV29-1
D gene: -
clone size: -

CDR3 protein: CASSFVDRNTGELFF
J gene: TRBJ2-2
V gene: TRBV28
D gene: -
clone size: -

CDR3 protein: CSARDWGTSPDTQYF
J gene: TRBJ2-3
V gene: TRBV20-1
D gene: -
clone size: -

CDR3 protein: CASSLTGLASTDTQYF
J gene: TRBJ2-3
V gene: TRBV7-3
D gene: -
clone size: few